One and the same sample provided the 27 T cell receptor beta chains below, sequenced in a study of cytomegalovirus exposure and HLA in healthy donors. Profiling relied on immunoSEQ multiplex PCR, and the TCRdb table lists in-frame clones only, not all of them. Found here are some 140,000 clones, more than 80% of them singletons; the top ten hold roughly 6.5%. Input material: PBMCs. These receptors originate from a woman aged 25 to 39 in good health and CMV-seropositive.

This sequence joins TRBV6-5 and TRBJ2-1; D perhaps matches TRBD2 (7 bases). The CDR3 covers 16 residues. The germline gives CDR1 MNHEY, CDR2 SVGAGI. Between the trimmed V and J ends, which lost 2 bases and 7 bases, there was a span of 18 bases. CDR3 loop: CASSYTFGGGINEQFF. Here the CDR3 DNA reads TGTGCCAGCAGTTACACGTTTGGGGGGGGCATTAATGAGCAGTTCTTC.

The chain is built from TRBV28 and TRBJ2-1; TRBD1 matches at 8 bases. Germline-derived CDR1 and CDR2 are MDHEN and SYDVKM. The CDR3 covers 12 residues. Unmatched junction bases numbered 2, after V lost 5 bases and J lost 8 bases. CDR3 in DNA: TGTGCCAGCAGTCCAGGGGGCTATGAGCAGTTCTTC. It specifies CASSPGGYEQFF.

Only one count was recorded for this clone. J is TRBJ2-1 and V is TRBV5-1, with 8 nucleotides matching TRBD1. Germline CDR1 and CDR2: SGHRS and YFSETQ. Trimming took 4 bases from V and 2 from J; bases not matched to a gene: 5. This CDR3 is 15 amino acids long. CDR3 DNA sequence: TGCGCCAGCAGCCCTTCGACAGGGGCCTACAATGAGCAGTTCTTC. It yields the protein CASSPSTGAYNEQFF. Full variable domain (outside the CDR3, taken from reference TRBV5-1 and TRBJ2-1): KAGVTQTPRYLIKTRGQQVTLSCSPISGHRSVSWYQQTPGQGLQFLFEYFSETQRNKGNFPGRFSGRQFSNSRSEMNVSTLELGDSALYLCASSPSTGAYNEQFFGPGTRLTVL.

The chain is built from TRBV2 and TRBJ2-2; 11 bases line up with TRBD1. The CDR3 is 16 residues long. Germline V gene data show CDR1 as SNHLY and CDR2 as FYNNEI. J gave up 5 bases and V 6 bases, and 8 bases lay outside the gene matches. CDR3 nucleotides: TGTGCCAGCAGGGGGGACAGGGGGTGGAGTACCGGGGAGCTGTTTTTT. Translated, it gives CASRGDRGWSTGELFF.

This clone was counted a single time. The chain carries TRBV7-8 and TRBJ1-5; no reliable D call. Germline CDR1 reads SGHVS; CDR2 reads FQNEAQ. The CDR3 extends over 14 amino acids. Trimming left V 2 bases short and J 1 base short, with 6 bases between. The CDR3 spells CASSLWQSNQPQHF. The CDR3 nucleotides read TGTGCCAGCAGCTTATGGCAGAGCAATCAGCCCCAGCATTTT.

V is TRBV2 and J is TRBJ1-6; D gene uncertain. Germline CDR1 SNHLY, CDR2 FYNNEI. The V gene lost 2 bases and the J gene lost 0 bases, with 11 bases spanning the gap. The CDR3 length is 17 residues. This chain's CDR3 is CASSERFGSSYNSPLHF. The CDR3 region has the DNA TGTGCCAGCAGTGAACGGTTTGGGAGCTCCTATAATTCACCCCTCCACTTT.

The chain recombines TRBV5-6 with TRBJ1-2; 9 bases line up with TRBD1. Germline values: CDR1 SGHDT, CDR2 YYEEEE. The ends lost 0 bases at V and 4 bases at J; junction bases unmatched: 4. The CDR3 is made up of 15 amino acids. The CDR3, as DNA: TGTGCCAGCAGCTTGGCCGACAGGGGGACCTATGGCTACACCTTC. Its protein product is CASSLADRGTYGYTF.

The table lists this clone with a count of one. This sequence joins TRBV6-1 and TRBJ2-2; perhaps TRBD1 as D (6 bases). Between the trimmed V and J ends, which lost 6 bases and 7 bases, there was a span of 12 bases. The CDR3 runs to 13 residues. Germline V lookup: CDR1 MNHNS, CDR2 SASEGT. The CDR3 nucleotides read TGTGCCAGCAGAATGGACAGCTACGGGGAGCTGTTTTTT. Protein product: CASRMDSYGELFF.

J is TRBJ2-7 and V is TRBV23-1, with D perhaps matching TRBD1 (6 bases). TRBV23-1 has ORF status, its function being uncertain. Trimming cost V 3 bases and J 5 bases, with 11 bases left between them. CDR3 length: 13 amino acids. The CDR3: CASSQYREHEQYF. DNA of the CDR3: TGCGCCAGCAGTCAGTACAGGGAGCACGAGCAGTACTTC.

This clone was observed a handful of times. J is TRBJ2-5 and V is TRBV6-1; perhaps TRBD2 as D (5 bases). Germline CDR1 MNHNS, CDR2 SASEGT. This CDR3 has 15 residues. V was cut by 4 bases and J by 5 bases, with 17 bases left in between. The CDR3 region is CASSVLEGTGETQYF. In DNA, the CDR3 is TGTGCCAGCAGTGTCCTAGAGGGAACTGGGGAGACCCAGTACTTC.

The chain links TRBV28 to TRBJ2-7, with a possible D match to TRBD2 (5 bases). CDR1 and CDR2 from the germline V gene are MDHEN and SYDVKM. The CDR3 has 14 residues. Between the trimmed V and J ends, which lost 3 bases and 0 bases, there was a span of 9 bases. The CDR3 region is CASSFDTSSYEQYF. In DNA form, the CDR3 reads TGTGCCAGCAGTTTCGACACTAGCTCCTACGAGCAGTACTTC.

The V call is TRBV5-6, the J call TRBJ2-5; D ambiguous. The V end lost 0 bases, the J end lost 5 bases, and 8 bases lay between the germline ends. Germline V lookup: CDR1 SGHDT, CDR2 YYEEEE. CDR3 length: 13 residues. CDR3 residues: CASSLDLSETQYF. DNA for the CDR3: TGTGCCAGCAGCTTGGACCTATCCGAGACCCAGTACTTC.

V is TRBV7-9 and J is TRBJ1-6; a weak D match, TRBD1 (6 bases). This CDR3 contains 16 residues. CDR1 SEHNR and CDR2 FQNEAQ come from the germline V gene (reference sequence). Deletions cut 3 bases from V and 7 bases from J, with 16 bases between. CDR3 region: CASSFTGPGHNSPLHF. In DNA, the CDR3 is TGTGCCAGCAGCTTCACAGGGCCCGGGCACAATTCACCCCTCCACTTT.

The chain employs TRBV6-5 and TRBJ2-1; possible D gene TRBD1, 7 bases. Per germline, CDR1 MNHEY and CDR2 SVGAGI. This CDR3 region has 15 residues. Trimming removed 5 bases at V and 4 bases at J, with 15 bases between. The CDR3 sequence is CASSVAGGLYNEQFF. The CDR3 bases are TGTGCCAGCAGTGTGGCAGGGGGGCTGTACAATGAGCAGTTCTTC.

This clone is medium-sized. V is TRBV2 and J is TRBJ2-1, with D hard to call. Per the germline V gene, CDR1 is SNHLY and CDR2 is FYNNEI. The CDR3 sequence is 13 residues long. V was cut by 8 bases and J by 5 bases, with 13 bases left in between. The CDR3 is CASQPHRDNEQFF. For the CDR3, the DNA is TGTGCCAGCCAACCGCACCGCGACAATGAGCAGTTCTTC.

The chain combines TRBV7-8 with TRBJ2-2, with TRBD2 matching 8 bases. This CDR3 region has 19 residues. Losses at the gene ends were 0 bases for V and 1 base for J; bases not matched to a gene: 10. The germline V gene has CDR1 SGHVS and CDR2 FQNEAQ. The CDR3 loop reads CASSLARGGRLLNTGELFF. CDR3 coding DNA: TGTGCCAGCAGCTTAGCACGGGGGGGGCGACTCCTGAACACCGGGGAGCTGTTTTTT. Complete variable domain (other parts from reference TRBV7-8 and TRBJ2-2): GAGVSQSPRYKVAKRGQDVALRCDPISGHVSLFWYQQALGQGPEFLTYFQNEAQLDKSGLPSDRFFAERPEGSVSTLKIQRTQQEDSAVYLCASSLARGGRLLNTGELFFGEGSRLTVL.

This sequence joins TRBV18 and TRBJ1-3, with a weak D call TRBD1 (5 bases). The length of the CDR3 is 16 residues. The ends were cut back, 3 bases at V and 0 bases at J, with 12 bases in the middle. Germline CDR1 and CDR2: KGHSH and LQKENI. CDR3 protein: CASSPLQVRSGNTIYF. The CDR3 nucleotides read TGTGCCAGCTCACCTCTACAGGTTCGCTCTGGAAACACCATATATTTT.

The CDR3 nucleotides read TGTGCCAGCAGTTTCATTGGGGGGGGGAATGGAGCCCTCCACTTT. Translating it yields CASSFIGGGNGALHF. J is TRBJ1-6 and V is TRBV27, with D perhaps TRBD1 (5 bases). The CDR3 has 15 amino acids. Looked up from germline, CDR1 is MNHEY and CDR2 is SMNVEV (reference sequence). Trimming removed 3 bases at V and 14 bases at J, with 20 bases between.

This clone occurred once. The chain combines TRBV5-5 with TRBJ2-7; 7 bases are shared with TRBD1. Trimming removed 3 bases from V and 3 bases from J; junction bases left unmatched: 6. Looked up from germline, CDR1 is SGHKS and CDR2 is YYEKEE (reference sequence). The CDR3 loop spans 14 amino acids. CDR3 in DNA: TGTGCCAGCAGCTCCTACAGACAGGGCTACGAGCAGTACTTC. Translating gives CASSSYRQGYEQYF. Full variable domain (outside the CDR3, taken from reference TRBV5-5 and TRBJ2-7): DAGVTQSPTHLIKTRGQQVTLRCSPISGHKSVSWYQQVLGQGPQFIFQYYEKEERGRGNFPDRFSARQFPNYSSELNVNALLLGDSALYLCASSSYRQGYEQYFGPGTRLTVT.

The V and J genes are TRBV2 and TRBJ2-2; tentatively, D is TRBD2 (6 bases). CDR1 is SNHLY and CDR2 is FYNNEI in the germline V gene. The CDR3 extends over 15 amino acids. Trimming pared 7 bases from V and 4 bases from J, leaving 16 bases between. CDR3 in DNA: TGTGCCAGCATCAAAGGGGCGGGGAGCACCGGGGAGCTGTTTTTT. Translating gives CASIKGAGSTGELFF.

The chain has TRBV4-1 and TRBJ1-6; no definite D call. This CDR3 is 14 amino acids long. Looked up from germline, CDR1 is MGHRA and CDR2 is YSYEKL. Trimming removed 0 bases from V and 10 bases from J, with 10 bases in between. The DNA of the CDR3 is TGCGCCAGCAGCCAAGAGCGGGCGGACTCACCCCTCCACTTT. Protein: CASSQERADSPLHF.

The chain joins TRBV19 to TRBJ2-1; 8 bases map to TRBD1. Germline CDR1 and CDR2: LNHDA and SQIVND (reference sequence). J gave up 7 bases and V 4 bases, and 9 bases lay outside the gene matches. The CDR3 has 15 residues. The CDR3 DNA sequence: TGTGCCAGTAGTACAGGACAGGGAGTTACGAATGAGCAGTTCTTC. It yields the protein CASSTGQGVTNEQFF. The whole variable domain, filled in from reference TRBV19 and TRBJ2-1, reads DGGITQSPKYLFRKEGQNVTLSCEQNLNHDAMYWYRQDPGQGLRLIYYSQIVNDFQKGDIAEGYSVSREKKESFPLTVTSAQKNPTAFYLCASSTGQGVTNEQFFGPGTRLTVL.

CDR3 residues: CASVRSYEQYF. The CDR3 coding sequence is TGTGCCAGCGTCCGGAGCTACGAGCAGTACTTC. The V call is TRBV6-1, the J call TRBJ2-7; no definite D call. V was trimmed by 8 bases and J by 3 bases, leaving 8 bases between them. Germline assignment: CDR1 MNHNS and CDR2 SASEGT. The CDR3 runs to 11 residues.

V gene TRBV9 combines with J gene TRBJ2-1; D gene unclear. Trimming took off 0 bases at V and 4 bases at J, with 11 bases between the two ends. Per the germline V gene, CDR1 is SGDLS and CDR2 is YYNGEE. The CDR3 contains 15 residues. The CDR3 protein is CASSVEASRYNEQFF. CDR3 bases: TGTGCCAGCAGCGTAGAGGCTAGTCGGTACAATGAGCAGTTCTTC. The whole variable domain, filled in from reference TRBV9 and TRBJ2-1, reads DSGVTQTPKHLITATGQRVTLRCSPRSGDLSVYWYQQSLDQGLQFLIQYYNGEERAKGNILERFSAQQFPDLHSELNLSSLELGDSALYFCASSVEASRYNEQFFGPGTRLTVL.

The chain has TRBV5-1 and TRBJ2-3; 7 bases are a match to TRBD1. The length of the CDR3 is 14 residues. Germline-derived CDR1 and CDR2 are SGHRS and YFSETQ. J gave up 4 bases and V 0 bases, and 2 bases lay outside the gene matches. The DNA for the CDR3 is TGCGCCAGCAGCTTGGGACAGGGATCAGATACGCAGTATTTT. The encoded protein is CASSLGQGSDTQYF.

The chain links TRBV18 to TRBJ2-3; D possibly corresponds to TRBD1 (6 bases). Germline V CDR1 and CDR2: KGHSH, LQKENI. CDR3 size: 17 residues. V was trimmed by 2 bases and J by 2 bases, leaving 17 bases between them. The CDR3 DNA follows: TGTGCCAGCTCACCAGACCGTGGGGGCTATTCCACAGATACGCAGTATTTT. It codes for CASSPDRGGYSTDTQYF.

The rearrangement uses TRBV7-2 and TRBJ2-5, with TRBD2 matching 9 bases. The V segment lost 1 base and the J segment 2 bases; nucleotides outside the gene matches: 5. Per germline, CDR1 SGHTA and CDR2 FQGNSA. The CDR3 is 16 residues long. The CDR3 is CASSLGRSGGQETQYF. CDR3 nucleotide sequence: TGTGCCAGCAGCTTAGGGAGAAGCGGGGGGCAAGAGACCCAGTACTTC.